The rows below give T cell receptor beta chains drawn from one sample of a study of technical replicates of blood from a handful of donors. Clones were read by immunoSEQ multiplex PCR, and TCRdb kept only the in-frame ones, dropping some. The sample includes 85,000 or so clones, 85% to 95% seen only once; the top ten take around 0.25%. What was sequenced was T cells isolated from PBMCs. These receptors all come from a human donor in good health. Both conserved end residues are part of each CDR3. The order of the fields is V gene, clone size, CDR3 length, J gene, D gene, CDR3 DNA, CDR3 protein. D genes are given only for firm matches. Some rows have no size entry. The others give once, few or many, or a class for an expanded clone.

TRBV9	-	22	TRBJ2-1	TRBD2	TGTGCCAGCAGCGTAGCCCTTGCAACTAGCGGGAGGGCGAGGAGCTCCTACAATGAGCAGTTCTTC	CASSVALATSGRARSSYNEQFF
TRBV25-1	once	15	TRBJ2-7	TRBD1	TGTGCCAGCACAAAAGGACAGGTCCCTTTCTACGAGCAGTACTTC	CASTKGQVPFYEQYF
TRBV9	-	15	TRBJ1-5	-	TGTGCCAGCAGCGCGACAGGACTTAGCAATCAGCCCCAGCATTTT	CASSATGLSNQPQHF
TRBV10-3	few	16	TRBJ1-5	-	TGTGCCATCATGGCGGGGGAAAGGGGAGGCAATCAGCCCCAGCATTTT	CAIMAGERGGNQPQHF
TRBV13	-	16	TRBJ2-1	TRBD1	TGTGCCAGCAGCTTAGTAGGACAGGCTACATACAATGAGCAGTTCTTC	CASSLVGQATYNEQFF
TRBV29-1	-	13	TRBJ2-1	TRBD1	TGCAGCGTTGATCTGACAGGGTATAATGAGCAGTTCTTC	CSVDLTGYNEQFF
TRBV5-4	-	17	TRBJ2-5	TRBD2	TGTGCCAGCAGCTTGGTGCCAGCGGGAGTTCTAAGGGAGACCCAGTACTTC	CASSLVPAGVLRETQYF
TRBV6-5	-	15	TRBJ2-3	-	TGTGCCAGCAGCCCCTACGAATCTAGCACAGATACGCAGTATTTT	CASSPYESSTDTQYF
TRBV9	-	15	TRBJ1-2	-	TGTGCCAGCAGCGATTGGACGGGAGCTAACTATGGCTACACCTTC	CASSDWTGANYGYTF
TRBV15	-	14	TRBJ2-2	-	TGTGCCACGGCTAGGGGACTGAACACCGGGGAGCTGTTTTTT	CATARGLNTGELFF
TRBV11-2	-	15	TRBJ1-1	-	TGTGCCAGCAGCTTAGACCCCCTCCCGAACACTGAAGCTTTCTTT	CASSLDPLPNTEAFF
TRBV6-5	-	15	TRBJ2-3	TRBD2	TGTGCCAGCAGTTCCCTAGCGGGGGGCACAGATACGCAGTATTTT	CASSSLAGGTDTQYF
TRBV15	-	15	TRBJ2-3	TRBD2	TGTGCCACCAGCAGAGCGCGGGGGGGCACAGATACGCAGTATTTT	CATSRARGGTDTQYF
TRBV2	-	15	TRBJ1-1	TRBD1	TGTGCCAGCAGGTCGTCCGGGACAGGGCTCACTGAAGCTTTCTTT	CASRSSGTGLTEAFF
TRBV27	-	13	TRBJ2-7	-	TGTGCCAGCAGTTTGGGGAGCTTCTACGAGCAGTACTTC	CASSLGSFYEQYF
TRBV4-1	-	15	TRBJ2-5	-	TGCGCCAGCAGCCAAGATGCAGAATACCAAGAGACCCAGTACTTC	CASSQDAEYQETQYF
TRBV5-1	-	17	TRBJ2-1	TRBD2	TGCGCCAGCAGCCGGACGACTAGCGGCAGCTCCTACAATGAGCAGTTCTTC	CASSRTTSGSSYNEQFF
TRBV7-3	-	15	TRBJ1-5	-	TGTGCCAGCAGCTTCTCTGGCGGTTCCAATCAGCCCCAGCATTTT	CASSFSGGSNQPQHF
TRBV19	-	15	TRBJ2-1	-	TGTGCCAGTAGTTCCTTGGACTTCTCCTACAATGAGCAGTTCTTC	CASSSLDFSYNEQFF
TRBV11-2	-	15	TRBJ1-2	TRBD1	TGTGCCAGCAGAAACCCGGGACAGGGGATCTCTGGCTACACCTTC	CASRNPGQGISGYTF
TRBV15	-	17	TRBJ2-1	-	TGTGCCACCAGCAGACGGGGTAAGGGTTTCTCCTACAATGAGCAGTTCTTC	CATSRRGKGFSYNEQFF
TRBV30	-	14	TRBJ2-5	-	TGTGCCTGGAGCCGCGTAGTGGGAGTAGAGACCCAGTACTTC	CAWSRVVGVETQYF
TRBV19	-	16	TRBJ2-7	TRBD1	TGTGCCAGTAATTCTTATGCGGGACAGGGACAACACGAGCAGTACTTC	CASNSYAGQGQHEQYF
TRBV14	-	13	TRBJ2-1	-	TGTGCCAGCAGCCAAGGGAGTTACAATGAGCAGTTCTTC	CASSQGSYNEQFF
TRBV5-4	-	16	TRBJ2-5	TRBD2	TGTGCCAGCAGCCCTCGGGCTAGCGGAGGCCAAGAGACCCAGTACTTC	CASSPRASGGQETQYF
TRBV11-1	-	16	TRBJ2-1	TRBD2	TGTGCCAGCAGCTTATTTAGCGGGGAGGGGAAACATGAGCAGTTCTTC	CASSLFSGEGKHEQFF
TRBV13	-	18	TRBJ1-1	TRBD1	TGTGCCAGCAACAAGGGAATGGTGACAGGGGGCGTTGGCACTGAAGCTTTCTTT	CASNKGMVTGGVGTEAFF
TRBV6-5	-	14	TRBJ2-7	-	TGTGCCAGCAGTTACTTGGAGGGGACCTACGAGCAGTACTTC	CASSYLEGTYEQYF
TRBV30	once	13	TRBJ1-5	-	TGTGCCTGGAGACTAAATAGCAATCAGCCCCAGCATTTT	CAWRLNSNQPQHF
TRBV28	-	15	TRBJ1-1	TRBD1	TGTGCCAGCAGTCCTGGACAGGGGGCGCGCACTGAAGCTTTCTTT	CASSPGQGARTEAFF
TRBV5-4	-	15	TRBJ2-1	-	TGTGCCAGCAGCTTGTTGGTGTCAGGCCACAATGAGCAGTTCTTC	CASSLLVSGHNEQFF
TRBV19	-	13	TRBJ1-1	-	TGTGCCAGTAGTACTACCGAGAACACTGAAGCTTTCTTT	CASSTTENTEAFF
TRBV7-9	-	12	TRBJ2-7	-	TGTGCCAGCAGCTTAGTCCGTTACGAGCAGTACTTC	CASSLVRYEQYF
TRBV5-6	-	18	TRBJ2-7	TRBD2	TGTGCCAGCAGCTTGGCCCCGGGATCGCTAGCGGGGACCTACGAGCAGTACTTC	CASSLAPGSLAGTYEQYF
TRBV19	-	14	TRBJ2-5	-	TGTGCCAGTAGTGCATCAGTTTTCGTAGAGACCCAGTACTTC	CASSASVFVETQYF
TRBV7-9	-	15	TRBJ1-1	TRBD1	TGTGCCAGCAGCTTACTGGTCAAGGGGGCGACTGAAGCTTTCTTT	CASSLLVKGATEAFF
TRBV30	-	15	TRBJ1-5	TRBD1	TGTGCCTGGAGTCACGGTACAGGGGGATATCAGCCCCAGCATTTT	CAWSHGTGGYQPQHF
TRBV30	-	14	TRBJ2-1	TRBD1	TGTGCCTGCACAGGACAGGGAATCTACAATGAGCAGTTCTTC	CACTGQGIYNEQFF
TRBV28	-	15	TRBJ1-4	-	TGTGCCAGCAGTCTCACTCAGGGGTCTAATGAAAAACTGTTTTTT	CASSLTQGSNEKLFF
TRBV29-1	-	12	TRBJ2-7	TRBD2	TGCAGCGTGCGACTAGCGGGAGTCGAGCAGTACTTC	CSVRLAGVEQYF
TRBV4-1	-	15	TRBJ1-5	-	TGCGCCAGCAGCCAAGTGGCGGCTAGCAATCAGCCCCAGCATTTT	CASSQVAASNQPQHF
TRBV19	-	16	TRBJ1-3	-	TGTGCCAGTAGGACCTACGGTCAGGGCTCTGGAAACACCATATATTTT	CASRTYGQGSGNTIYF
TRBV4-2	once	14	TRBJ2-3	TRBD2	TGTGCCAGCAGCCAAGATGGGAGGGCAGATACGCAGTATTTT	CASSQDGRADTQYF
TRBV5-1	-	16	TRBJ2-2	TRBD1	TGCGCCAGCAGCGTAATACGGACAGGGGGCGGCGGGGAGCTGTTTTTT	CASSVIRTGGGGELFF
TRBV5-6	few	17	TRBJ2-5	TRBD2	TGTGCCAGCAGCTCAACGGGACTAGCGGGAGTTTTAGAGACCCAGTACTTC	CASSSTGLAGVLETQYF
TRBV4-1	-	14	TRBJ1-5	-	TGCGCCAGCAGCCAGGGGGGTTCCAATCAGCCCCAGCATTTT	CASSQGGSNQPQHF
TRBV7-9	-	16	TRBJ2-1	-	TGTGCCAGCAGCTTGATCGACGGGGTTTCCTACAATGAGCAGTTCTTC	CASSLIDGVSYNEQFF
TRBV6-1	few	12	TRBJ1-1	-	TGTGCCAGCAGCAGATATTACACTGAAGCTTTCTTT	CASSRYYTEAFF
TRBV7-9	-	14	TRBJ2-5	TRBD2	TGTGCCAGCAGCTTAGCGGGGGGGCAAGAGACCCAGTACTTC	CASSLAGGQETQYF
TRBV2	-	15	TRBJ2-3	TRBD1	TGTGCCAGCAGTGAAGCTGTCAGGGGGCTGGATACGCAGTATTTT	CASSEAVRGLDTQYF
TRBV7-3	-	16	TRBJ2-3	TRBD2	TGTGCCAGCAGCTTAGGGGTTAGCGGGGTTACAGATACGCAGTATTTT	CASSLGVSGVTDTQYF
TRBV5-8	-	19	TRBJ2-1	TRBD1	TGTGCCAGCACCCAGGGGGCTAGCAGAGCCCAATCCTCCTACAATGAGCAGTTCTTC	CASTQGASRAQSSYNEQFF
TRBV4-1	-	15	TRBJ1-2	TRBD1	TGCGCCAGCAGCCTACCGGGGGGGACAGGGTACGACTACACCTTC	CASSLPGGTGYDYTF
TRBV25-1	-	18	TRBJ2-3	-	TGTGCCAGCAGTGGAAAGGGAGATCTAGCGTCACACACAGATACGCAGTATTTT	CASSGKGDLASHTDTQYF
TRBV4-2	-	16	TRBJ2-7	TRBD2	TGTGCCAGCAGCCAAGATGGAGTAGCGGGTGGCTACGAGCAGTACTTC	CASSQDGVAGGYEQYF
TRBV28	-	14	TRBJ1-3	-	TGTGCCAGCAGTTATCAGTTCTCTGGAAACACCATATATTTT	CASSYQFSGNTIYF